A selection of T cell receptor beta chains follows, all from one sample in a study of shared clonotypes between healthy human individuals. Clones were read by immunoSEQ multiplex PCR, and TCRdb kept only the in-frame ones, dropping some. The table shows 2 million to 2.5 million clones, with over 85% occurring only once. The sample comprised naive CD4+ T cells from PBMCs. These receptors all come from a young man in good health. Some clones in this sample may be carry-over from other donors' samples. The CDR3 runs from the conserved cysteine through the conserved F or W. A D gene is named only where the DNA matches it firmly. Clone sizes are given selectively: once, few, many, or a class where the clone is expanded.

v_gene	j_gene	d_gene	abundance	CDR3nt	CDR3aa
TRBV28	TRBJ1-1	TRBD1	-	TGTGCCAGCAGTTTACGTCAGGGGGCTTCTGAAGCTTTCTTT	CASSLRQGASEAFF
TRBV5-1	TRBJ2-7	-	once	TGCGCCAGCAGCCTGGCCGGGACGAACTCCTACGAGCAGTACTTC	CASSLAGTNSYEQYF
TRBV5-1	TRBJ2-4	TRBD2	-	TGCGCCAGCAGCTTTGGGGGAGGGGCCAAAAACATTCAGTACTTC	CASSFGGGAKNIQYF
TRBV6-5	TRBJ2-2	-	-	TGTGCCAGCAGTTATGACAACACCGGGGAGCTGTTTTTT	CASSYDNTGELFF
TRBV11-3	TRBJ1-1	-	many	TGTGCCAGCAGCTTAGGAGGGACGAACACTGAAGCTTTCTTT	CASSLGGTNTEAFF
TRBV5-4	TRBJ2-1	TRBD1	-	TGTGCCAGCAGCTTGTACTTTTTACAGGGGTCCTCGAATGAGCAGTTCTTC	CASSLYFLQGSSNEQFF
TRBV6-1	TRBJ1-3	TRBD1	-	TGTGCCAGCACACAGGGGAGCTCTGGAAACACCATATATTTT	CASTQGSSGNTIYF
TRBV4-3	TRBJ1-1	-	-	TGCGCCAGCAGCCAGCACAGGGAGAACACTGAAGCTTTCTTT	CASSQHRENTEAFF
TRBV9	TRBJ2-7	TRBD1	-	TGTGCCAGCAGCGAGGGACAGGCCCTCTACGAGCAGTACTTC	CASSEGQALYEQYF
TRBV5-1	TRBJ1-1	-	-	TGCGCCAGCAGATATATCGAGACCAACACTGAAGCTTTCTTT	CASRYIETNTEAFF
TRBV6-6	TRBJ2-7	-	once	TGTGCCAGCAGTTACGACGGGACCTGGGGCGGTTACGAGCAGTACTTC	CASSYDGTWGGYEQYF
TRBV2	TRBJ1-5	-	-	TGTGCCAGCAGCGGGGAAAGCAATCAGCCCCAGCATTTT	CASSGESNQPQHF
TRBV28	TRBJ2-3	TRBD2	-	TGTGCCAGCAGTCCGTGGGACTGGCGGGAGCGGTTGACAGATACGCAGTATTTT	CASSPWDWRERLTDTQYF
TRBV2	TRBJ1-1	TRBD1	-	TGTGCCAGCAGGGCAGGGGGCGCGGACCCAAGAAGGGCTTTCTTT	CASRAGGADPRRAFF
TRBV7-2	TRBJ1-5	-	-	TGTGCCAGCAGCCCTAATCTCGGGCAGACGTATAGCAATCAGCCCCAGCATTTT	CASSPNLGQTYSNQPQHF
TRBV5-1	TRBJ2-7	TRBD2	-	TGCGCCAGCAGCTTGGCTCGTGGACTAGCGGGAGACGAGCAGTACTTC	CASSLARGLAGDEQYF
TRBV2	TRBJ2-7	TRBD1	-	TGTGCCAGCAGCCTTACAGGGGATTCCGAGCAGTACTTC	CASSLTGDSEQYF
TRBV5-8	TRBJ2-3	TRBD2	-	TGTGCCAGCAGCATGACCGGGACTAGCGGGAGTACAGATACGCAGTATTTT	CASSMTGTSGSTDTQYF
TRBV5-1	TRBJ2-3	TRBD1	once	TGCGCCAGCAGCTCGAGGAGGTGGACAGGAGACACAGATACGCAGTATTTT	CASSSRRWTGDTDTQYF
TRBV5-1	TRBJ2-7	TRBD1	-	TGCGCCAGCAGCCTACAACCGAAAACAGGGGGTGTCAACGAGCAGTACTTC	CASSLQPKTGGVNEQYF
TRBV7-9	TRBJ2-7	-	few	TGTGCCAGCAGCTCGGGAGGCTACAGGGGGTCAGACTACGAGCAGTACTTC	CASSSGGYRGSDYEQYF
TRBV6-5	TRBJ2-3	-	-	TGTGCCAGCAGTTACCCAGGGGCTACAGATACGCAGTATTTT	CASSYPGATDTQYF
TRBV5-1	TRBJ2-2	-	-	TGCGCCAGCAGCTTGCAACGTACCCCAGGGGTGGACGGGGAGCTGTTTTTT	CASSLQRTPGVDGELFF
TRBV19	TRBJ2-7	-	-	TGTGCCAGTATCCCCAAGGTGGAGCAGTACTTC	CASIPKVEQYF
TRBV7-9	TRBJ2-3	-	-	TGTGCCAGCAGACAAGGGACCGTCCACGATACGCAGTATTTT	CASRQGTVHDTQYF
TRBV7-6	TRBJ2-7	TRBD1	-	TGTGCCAGCAGCTACCTAAGGGACAGATACTACGAGCAGTACTTC	CASSYLRDRYYEQYF
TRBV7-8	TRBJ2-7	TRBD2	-	TGTGCCAGCAGTCGTGCGGGAGGGCCGGGGGAGCAGTACTTC	CASSRAGGPGEQYF
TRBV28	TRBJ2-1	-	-	TGTGCCAGCGCCTCCGGGAGAAATTACAATGAGCAGTTCTTC	CASASGRNYNEQFF
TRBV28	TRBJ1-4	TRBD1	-	TGTGCCAGCAGTTCGACAGGGTCTAATGAAAAACTGTTTTTT	CASSSTGSNEKLFF
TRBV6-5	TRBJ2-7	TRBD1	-	TGTGCCAGCAGCTCTCAGGGGGCGGAATACGAGCAGTACTTC	CASSSQGAEYEQYF
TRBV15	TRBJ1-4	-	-	TGTGCCACCAGCAGCGGATGGGATGAAAAACTGTTTTTT	CATSSGWDEKLFF
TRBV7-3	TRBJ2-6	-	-	TGTGCCAGCAGCTTAATTGGTGGGGCCAACGTCCTGACTTTC	CASSLIGGANVLTF
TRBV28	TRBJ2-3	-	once	TGTGCCAGCAGTGTACAGGGTGTGCGCACAGATACGCAGTATTTT	CASSVQGVRTDTQYF
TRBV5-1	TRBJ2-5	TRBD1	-	TGCGCCAGCAGACCCGGGACAGGGGTTCAAGAGACCCAGTACTTC	CASRPGTGVQETQYF
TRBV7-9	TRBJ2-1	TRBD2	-	TGTGCCAGCAGCCAAACCGCGGGAGGGGCAAATGAGCAGTTCTTC	CASSQTAGGANEQFF
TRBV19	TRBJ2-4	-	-	TGTGCCAGTAGCCCCCCTCAAGAGTGGACGAAAAACATTCAGTACTTC	CASSPPQEWTKNIQYF
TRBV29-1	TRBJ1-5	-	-	TGCAGCGTTGAACTCCAGCCCAATCAGCCCCAGCATTTT	CSVELQPNQPQHF
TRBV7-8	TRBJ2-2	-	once	TGTGCCAGCAGCTCACTACAGGCGGCGAACACCGGGGAGCTGTTTTTT	CASSSLQAANTGELFF
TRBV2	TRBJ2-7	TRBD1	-	TGTGCCAGCAGGACGGGACAGATCAACGAGCAGTACTTC	CASRTGQINEQYF
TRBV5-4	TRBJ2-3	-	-	TGTGCCAGCAGTAGGACAGCTAGCACAGATACGCAGTATTTT	CASSRTASTDTQYF
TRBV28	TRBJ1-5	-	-	TGTGCCAGCAGTTTGGGGACACCCAAAAATCAGCCCCAGCATTTT	CASSLGTPKNQPQHF
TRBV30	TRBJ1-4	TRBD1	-	TGTGCCTGGAGGGGCCCCGGGACAGGGAGAGAAAAACTGTTTTTT	CAWRGPGTGREKLFF
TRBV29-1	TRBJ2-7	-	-	TGCAGCGTAGGACAGTTGGACGAGCAGTACTTC	CSVGQLDEQYF
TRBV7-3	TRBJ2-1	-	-	TGTGCCAGCAGCTTCAACAGGGACAATGAGCAGTTCTTC	CASSFNRDNEQFF
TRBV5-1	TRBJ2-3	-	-	TGCGCCAGCAGCTCAACAGGTCTCGGAGATACGCAGTATTTT	CASSSTGLGDTQYF
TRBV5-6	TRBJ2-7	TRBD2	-	TGTGCCAGCAGCCCCCGGGCTAGCGGGAGGAGAGTGCACGAGCAGTACTTC	CASSPRASGRRVHEQYF
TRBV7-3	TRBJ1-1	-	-	TGTGCCAGCAGCTTAGGCGGGGGCACTGAAGCTTTCTTT	CASSLGGGTEAFF
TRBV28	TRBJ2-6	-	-	TGTGCCAGCAGTATCACGGGTCTACAGGCCAACGTCCTGACTTTC	CASSITGLQANVLTF
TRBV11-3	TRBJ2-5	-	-	TGTGCCAGCAGCTTGGCCCGGTCCCAAGAGACCCAGTACTTC	CASSLARSQETQYF
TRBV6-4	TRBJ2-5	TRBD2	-	TGTGCCAGCAGCGGACTAGTTTTTCTCAAGGACCCGTACCCTTCCCAGTACTTC	CASSGLVFLKDPYPSQYF
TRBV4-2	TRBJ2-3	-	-	TGTGCCAGCAGCCCACGTCGGGGGAGTTCAGATACGCAGTATTTT	CASSPRRGSSDTQYF
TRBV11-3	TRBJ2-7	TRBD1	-	TGTGCCAGCAGTCGGGACAGACGGGCCTACGAGCAGTACTTC	CASSRDRRAYEQYF
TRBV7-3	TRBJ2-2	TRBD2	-	TGTGCCAGCAAGGGTAGCGGGATTTCAGGGGAGCTGTTTTTT	CASKGSGISGELFF
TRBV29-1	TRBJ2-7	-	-	TGCAGCGCCCGGACTACGAGCTACGAGCAGTACTTC	CSARTTSYEQYF
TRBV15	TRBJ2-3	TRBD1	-	TGTGCCACCAGCAGAGCATCCGGGACAGGGTACACAGATACGCAGTATTTT	CATSRASGTGYTDTQYF
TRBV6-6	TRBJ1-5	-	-	TGTGCCAGCAGCCGACAGGAGGGTGTTGTTGAGCCCCAGCATTTT	CASSRQEGVVEPQHF
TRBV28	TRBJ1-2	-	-	TGTGCCAGCATGACGGGGGCACCCGAGTATGGCTACACCTTC	CASMTGAPEYGYTF
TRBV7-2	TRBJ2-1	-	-	TGTGCCAGCAGCATAAGCCTCGGGCTCAATGAGCAGTTCTTC	CASSISLGLNEQFF
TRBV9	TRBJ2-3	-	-	TGTGCCAGCAGCAAGGTCACAGATACGCAGTATTTT	CASSKVTDTQYF